This TCR beta chain was recorded in a study of naive and memory T cell subsets. Study outcomes and limitations: Activation and differentiation may alter RNA-based TCR counts. Over 85% of naive TCR sequences appeared only once, unlike memory subsets. Between naive and memory subsets, TCR abundance power law exponents differed.

This clonotype was observed a handful of times. Its antigen is currently unknown. Two oligonucleotides, mixed equimolar, formed the beta constant-region primer covering TRBC1 and TRBC2. TCRdb recomputed calls from the UMI-ligation and nested PCR reads with MiXCR, one row per CDR3 protein. This repertoire shows 89,000 or so distinct CDR3 sequences, around 12% found once; its top ten account for 0.7% to 0.95%. From the second PCR step, alpha and beta chains were amplified apart. Germline CDR1 and CDR2: LGHDT and YNNKEL (reference sequence). V gave up 3 bases and J gave up 4 bases, with 7 bases separating them. The CDR3 extends over 14 amino acids.

The source of this sequence is a human donor in good health. Input material: central memory CD4+ T cells from blood. The rearrangement uses TRBV3-1 and TRBJ1-6; D ambiguous. CDR3 DNA sequence: TGTGCCAGCAGCCAGACGGCATATAATTCACCCCTCCACTTT. It translates to CASSQTAYNSPLHF.